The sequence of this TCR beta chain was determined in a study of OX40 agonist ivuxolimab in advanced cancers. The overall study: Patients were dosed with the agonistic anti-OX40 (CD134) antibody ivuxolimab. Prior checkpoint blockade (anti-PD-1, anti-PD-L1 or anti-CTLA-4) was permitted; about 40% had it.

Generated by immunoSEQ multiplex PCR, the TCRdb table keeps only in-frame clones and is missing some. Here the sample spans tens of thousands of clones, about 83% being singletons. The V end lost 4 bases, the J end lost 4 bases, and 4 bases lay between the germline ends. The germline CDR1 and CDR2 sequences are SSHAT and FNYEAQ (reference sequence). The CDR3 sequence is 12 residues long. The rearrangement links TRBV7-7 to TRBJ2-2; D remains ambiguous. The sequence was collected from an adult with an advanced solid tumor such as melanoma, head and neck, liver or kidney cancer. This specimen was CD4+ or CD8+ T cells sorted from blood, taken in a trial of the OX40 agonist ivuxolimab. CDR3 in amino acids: CASSSGTGELFF. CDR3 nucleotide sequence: TGTGCCAGCAGCTCCGGCACCGGGGAGCTGTTTTTT.